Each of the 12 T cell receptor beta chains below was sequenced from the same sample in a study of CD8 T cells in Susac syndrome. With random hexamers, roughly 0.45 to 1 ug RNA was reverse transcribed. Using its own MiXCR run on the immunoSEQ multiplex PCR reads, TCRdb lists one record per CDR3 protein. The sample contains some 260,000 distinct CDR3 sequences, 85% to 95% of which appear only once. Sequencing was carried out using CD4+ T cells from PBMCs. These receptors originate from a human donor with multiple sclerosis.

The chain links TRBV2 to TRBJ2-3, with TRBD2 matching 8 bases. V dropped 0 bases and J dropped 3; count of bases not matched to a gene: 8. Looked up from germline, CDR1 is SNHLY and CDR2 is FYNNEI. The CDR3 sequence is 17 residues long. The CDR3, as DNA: TGTGCCAGCAGTGAAGCGCAGAGCGGGAGATTTACAGATACGCAGTATTTT. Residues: CASSEAQSGRFTDTQYF.

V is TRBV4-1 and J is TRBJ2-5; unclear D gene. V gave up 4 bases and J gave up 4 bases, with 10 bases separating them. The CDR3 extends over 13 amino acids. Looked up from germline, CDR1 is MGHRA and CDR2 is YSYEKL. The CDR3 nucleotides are TGCGCCAGCAGCCGGCTGTTGGGAGAGACCCAGTACTTC. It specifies CASSRLLGETQYF.

As DNA, the CDR3 is TGTGCCAGCACCCGTGGTTCCCTCCTCTACAATGAGCAGTTCTTC. Its translation: CASTRGSLLYNEQFF. J is TRBJ2-1 and V is TRBV6-5; D unresolved. Trimming pared 7 bases from V and 3 bases from J, leaving 16 bases between. CDR3 size: 15 residues. Germline CDR1 MNHEY, CDR2 SVGAGI.

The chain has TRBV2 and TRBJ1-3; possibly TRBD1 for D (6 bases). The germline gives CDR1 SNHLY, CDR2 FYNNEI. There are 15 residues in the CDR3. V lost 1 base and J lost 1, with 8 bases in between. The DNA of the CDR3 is TGTGCCAGCAGTGAAGAGGGGGGTTCTGGAAACACCATATATTTT. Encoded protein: CASSEEGGSGNTIYF.

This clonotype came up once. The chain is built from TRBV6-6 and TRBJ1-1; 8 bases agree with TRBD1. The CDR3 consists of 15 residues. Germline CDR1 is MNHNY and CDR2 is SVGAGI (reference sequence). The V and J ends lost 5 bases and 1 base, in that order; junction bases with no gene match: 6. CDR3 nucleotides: TGTGCCAGCAGTCATAACAGGGGGAGGAACACTGAAGCTTTCTTT. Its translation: CASSHNRGRNTEAFF.

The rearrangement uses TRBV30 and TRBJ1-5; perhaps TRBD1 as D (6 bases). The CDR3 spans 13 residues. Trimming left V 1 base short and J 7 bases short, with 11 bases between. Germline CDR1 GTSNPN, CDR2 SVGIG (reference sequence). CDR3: CAWSAQGRQPQHF. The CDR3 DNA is TGTGCCTGGAGTGCACAGGGTAGGCAGCCCCAGCATTTT.

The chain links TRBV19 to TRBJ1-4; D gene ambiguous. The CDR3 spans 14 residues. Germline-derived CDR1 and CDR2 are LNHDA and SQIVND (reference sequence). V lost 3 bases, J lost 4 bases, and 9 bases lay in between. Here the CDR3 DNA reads TGTGCCAGTAGTATCGGCCTATATAATGAAAAACTGTTTTTT. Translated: CASSIGLYNEKLFF.

The CDR3 loop is CASSVRDQFLAGAPAGDTQYF. DNA of the CDR3: TGTGCCAGCAGCGTCCGAGACCAATTTCTAGCGGGGGCGCCCGCTGGAGATACGCAGTATTTT. The J gene is TRBJ2-3, the V gene TRBV9; TRBD2 matches at 10 bases. The germline CDR1 and CDR2 sequences are SGDLS and YYNGEE. CDR3 length: 21 residues. V dropped 2 bases and J dropped 5; count of bases not matched to a gene: 23.

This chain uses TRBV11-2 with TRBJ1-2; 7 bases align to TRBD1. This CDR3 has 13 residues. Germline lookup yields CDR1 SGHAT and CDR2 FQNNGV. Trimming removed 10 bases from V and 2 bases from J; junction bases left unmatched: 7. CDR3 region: CATSLQGNYGYTF. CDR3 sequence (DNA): TGTGCCACCTCACTACAGGGGAACTATGGCTACACCTTC. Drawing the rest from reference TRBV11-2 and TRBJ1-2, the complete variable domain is EAGVAQSPRYKIIEKRQSVAFWCNPISGHATLYWYQQILGQGPKLLIQFQNNGVVDDSQLPKDRFSAERLKGVDSTLKIQPAKLEDSAVYLCATSLQGNYGYTFGSGTRLTVV.

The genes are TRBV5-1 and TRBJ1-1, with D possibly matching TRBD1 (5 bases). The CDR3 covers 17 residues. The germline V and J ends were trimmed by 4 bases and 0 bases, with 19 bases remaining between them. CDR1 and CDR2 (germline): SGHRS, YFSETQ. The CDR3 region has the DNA TGCGCCAGCAGCCGGGACCGCCTAATGGGGATGAACACTGAAGCTTTCTTT. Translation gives CASSRDRLMGMNTEAFF. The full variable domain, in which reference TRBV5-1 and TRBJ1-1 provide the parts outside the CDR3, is KAGVTQTPRYLIKTRGQQVTLSCSPISGHRSVSWYQQTPGQGLQFLFEYFSETQRNKGNFPGRFSGRQFSNSRSEMNVSTLELGDSALYLCASSRDRLMGMNTEAFFGQGTRLTVV.

The DNA of the CDR3 is TGTGCCAGCAGCTTATGGGGGGGTGGAGGCTACACCTTC. This codes for CASSLWGGGGYTF. This sequence joins TRBV7-9 and TRBJ1-2, with D perhaps TRBD1 (5 bases). The CDR3 is 13 residues long. The V end lost 2 bases, the J end lost 8 bases, and 12 bases lay between the germline ends. The germline gives CDR1 SEHNR, CDR2 FQNEAQ (reference sequence).

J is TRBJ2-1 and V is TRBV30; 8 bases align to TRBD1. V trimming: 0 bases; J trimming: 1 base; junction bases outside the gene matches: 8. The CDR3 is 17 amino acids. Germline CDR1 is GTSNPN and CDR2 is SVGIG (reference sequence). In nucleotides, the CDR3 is TGTGCCTGGAGTGTAACCGACAGGGGACCGTCCTACAATGAGCAGTTCTTC. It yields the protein CAWSVTDRGPSYNEQFF.